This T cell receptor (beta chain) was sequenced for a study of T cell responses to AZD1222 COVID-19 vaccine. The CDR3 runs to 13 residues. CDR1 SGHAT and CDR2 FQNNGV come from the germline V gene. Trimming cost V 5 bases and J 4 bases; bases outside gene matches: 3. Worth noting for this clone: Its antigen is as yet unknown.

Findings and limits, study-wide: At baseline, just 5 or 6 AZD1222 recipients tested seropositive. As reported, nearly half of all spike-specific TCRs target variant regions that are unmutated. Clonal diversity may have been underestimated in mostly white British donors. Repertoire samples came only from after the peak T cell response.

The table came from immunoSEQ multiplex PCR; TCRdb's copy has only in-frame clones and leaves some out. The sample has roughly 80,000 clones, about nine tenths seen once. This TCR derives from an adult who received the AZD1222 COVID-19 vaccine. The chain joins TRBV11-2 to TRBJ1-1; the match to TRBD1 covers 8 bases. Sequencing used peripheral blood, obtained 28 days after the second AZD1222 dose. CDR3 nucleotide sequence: TGTGCCAGCAGCCCGGACAGGGCCACTGAAGCTTTCTTT. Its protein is CASSPDRATEAFF. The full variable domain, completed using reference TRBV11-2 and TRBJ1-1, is EAGVAQSPRYKIIEKRQSVAFWCNPISGHATLYWYQQILGQGPKLLIQFQNNGVVDDSQLPKDRFSAERLKGVDSTLKIQPAKLEDSAVYLCASSPDRATEAFFGQGTRLTVV.